This T cell receptor (beta chain) is drawn from a study of T cells in Graves' hyperthyroidism and ophthalmopathy. This clonotype was observed many times. The V end lost 4 bases, the J end lost 5 bases, and 18 bases lay between the germline ends. Germline V lookup: CDR1 SGHVT, CDR2 SQSDAQ. The CDR3 has 16 residues. Not enrolled were patients with uncontrolled infection, other autoimmune disease, pregnancy or lactation. Diagnosis relied on clinical symptoms, serum thyroxine and TRAb, thyroid ultrasound and orbital computed tomography. Amplified TCR beta CDR3 regions came from RNA transcripts. During a first-round RT-PCR of the TCR CDR3, the HTBI primer set was used. TCRdb itself ran the multiplex PCR reads through MiXCR, one entry per CDR3 protein. The table records 390,000 or so distinct CDR3 sequences, about 15% of them present only once.

The sequence was obtained from a man between 18 and 35 years old with Graves' ophthalmopathy. The V call is TRBV7-4, the J call TRBJ1-5; D unresolved. Sequencing was performed on blood. CDR3 loop: CASSCNWPLRYQPQHF. The DNA for the CDR3 is TGTGCCAGCAGCTGTAATTGGCCCCTACGCTATCAGCCCCAGCATTTT.